The 2 T cell receptor beta chains below were found in one sample sequenced in a study of blood T cell repertoires in COVID-19. Here immunoSEQ multiplex PCR was the method, and the copy in TCRdb shows in-frame clones only, minus some. The top ten clones hold 7% of a sample with fewer than 200,000 clones, 82% of them seen once. Material for sequencing was peripheral blood. Receptors originate from a woman between 35 and 50 years old with COVID-19, enrolled during active disease.

The J gene is TRBJ1-5, the V gene TRBV6-5; D may be TRBD1 (5 bases). CDR1 MNHEY and CDR2 SVGAGI come from the germline V gene. With 8 bases removed from V and 1 base from J, the gap between germline ends came to 6 bases. This CDR3 is built from 12 residues. CDR3 sequence (DNA): TGTGCCAGCGGGGCCAGCAATCAGCCCCAGCATTTT. Amino acids: CASGASNQPQHF.

The DNA of the CDR3 is TGTGCCAGCAAGATCGGAGGCCACTCCTACGAGCAGTACTTC. As protein: CASKIGGHSYEQYF. This chain connects TRBV6-6 to TRBJ2-7; weak D call: TRBD2 (5 bases). This CDR3 region has 14 residues. V lost 7 bases and J lost 0, with 13 bases in between. The germline V gene has CDR1 MNHNY and CDR2 SVGAGI (reference sequence).